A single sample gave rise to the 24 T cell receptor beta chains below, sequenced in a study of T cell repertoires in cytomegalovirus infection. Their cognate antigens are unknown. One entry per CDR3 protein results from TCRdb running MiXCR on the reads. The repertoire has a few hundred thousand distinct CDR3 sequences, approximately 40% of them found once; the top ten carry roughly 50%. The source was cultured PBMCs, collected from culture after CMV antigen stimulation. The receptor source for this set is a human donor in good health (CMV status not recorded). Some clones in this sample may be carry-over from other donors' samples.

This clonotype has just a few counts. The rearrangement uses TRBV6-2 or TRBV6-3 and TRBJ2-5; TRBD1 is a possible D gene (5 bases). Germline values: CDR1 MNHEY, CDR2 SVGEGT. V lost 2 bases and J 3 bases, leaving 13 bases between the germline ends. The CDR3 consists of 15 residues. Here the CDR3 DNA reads TGTGCCAGCAGTTACGACAGCGCCACGAAAGAGACCCAGTACTTC. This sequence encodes CASSYDSATKETQYF.

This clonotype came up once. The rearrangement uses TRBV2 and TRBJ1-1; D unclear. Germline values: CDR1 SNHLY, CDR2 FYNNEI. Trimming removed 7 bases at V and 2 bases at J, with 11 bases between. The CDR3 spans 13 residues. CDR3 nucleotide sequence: TGTGCCAGCACCTTTAGCCCCAACACTGAAGCTTTCTTT. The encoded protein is CASTFSPNTEAFF.

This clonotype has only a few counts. The CDR3: CASSFGFGQPQHF. CDR3 DNA: TGTGCCAGCAGTTTCGGGTTTGGGCAGCCCCAGCATTTT. The chain is built from TRBV27 and TRBJ1-5, with D unresolved. The CDR3 contains 13 residues. CDR1 is MNHEY and CDR2 is SMNVEV in the germline V gene (reference sequence). Trimming shortened V by 3 bases and J by 7 bases, and 10 bases separated the two germline ends.

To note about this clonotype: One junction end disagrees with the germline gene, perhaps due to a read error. CDR3 residues: CASSLSENEQYF. The CDR3 DNA sequence: TGTGCCAGCAGCTTGTCTGAGAACGAGCAGTACTTC. The chain recombines TRBV5-3 with TRBJ2-7; the D is unclear. TRBV5-3 is an ORF; its function is uncertain. The CDR3 runs to 12 residues.

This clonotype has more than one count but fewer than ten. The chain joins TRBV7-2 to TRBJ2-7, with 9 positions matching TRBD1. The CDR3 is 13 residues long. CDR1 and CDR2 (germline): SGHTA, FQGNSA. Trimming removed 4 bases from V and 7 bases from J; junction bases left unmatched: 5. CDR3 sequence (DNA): TGTGCCAGCAGCTGGGGGACAGGGTGGGAGCAGTACTTC. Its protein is CASSWGTGWEQYF.

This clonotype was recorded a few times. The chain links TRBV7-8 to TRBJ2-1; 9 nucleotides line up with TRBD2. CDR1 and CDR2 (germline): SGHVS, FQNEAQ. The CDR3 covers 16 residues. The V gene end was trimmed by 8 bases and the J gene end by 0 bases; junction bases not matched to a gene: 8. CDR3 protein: CASADGGGGSYNEQFF. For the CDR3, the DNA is TGTGCCAGCGCCGATGGCGGGGGGGGCTCCTACAATGAGCAGTTCTTC.

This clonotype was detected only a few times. CDR3 DNA: TGTGCCAGCAGTACCGCACCTAGCGGGGACTACGAGCAGTACTTC. This gives the protein CASSTAPSGDYEQYF. V is TRBV7-2 and J is TRBJ2-7; TRBD2 matches at 9 bases. Trimming at V came to 6 bases and at J to 3 bases, leaving 9 bases not matched to a gene. In germline, CDR1 is SGHTA, CDR2 FQGNSA. The CDR3 is 15 residues long. The full variable domain, in which reference TRBV7-2 and TRBJ2-7 provide the parts outside the CDR3, is GAGVSQSPSNKVTEKGKDVELRCDPISGHTALYWYRQSLGQGLEFLIYFQGNSAPDKSGLPSDRFSAERTGGSVSTLTIQRTQQEDSAVYLCASSTAPSGDYEQYFGPGTRLTVT.

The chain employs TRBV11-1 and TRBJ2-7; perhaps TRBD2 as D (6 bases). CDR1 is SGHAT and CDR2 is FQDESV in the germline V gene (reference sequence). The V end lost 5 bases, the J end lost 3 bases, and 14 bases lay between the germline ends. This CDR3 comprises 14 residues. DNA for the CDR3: TGTGCCAGCAGCGCCTCCGGGACTTTCTACGAGCAGTACTTC. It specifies CASSASGTFYEQYF.

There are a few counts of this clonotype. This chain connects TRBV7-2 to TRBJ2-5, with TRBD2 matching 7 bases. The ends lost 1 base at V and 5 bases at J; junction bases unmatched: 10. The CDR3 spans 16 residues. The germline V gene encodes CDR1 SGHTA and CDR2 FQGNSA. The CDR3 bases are TGTGCCAGCAGCTTAGACGCCCGCATGGGGGGGGAGACCCAGTACTTC. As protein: CASSLDARMGGETQYF.

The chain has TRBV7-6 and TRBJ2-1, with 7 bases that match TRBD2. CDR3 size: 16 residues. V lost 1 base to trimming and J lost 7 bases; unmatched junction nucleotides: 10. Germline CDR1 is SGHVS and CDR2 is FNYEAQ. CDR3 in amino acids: CASSLGGLAVGNEQFF. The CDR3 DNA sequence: TGTGCCAGCAGCTTAGGTGGGCTAGCGGTTGGGAATGAGCAGTTCTTC.

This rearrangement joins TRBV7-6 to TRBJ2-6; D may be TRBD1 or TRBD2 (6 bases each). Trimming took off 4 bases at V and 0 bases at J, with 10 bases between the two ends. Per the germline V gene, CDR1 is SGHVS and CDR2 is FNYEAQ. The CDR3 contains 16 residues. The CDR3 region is CASSSRGLSGANVLTF. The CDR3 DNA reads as TGTGCCAGCAGCTCCAGGGGACTCTCTGGGGCCAACGTCCTGACTTTC.

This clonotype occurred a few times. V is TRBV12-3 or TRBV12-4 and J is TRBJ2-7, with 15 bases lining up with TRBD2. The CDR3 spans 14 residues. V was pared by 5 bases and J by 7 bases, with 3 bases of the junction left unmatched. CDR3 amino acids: CASSGLAGGREQYF. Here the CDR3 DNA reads TGTGCCAGCAGTGGACTAGCGGGGGGGCGGGAGCAGTACTTC.

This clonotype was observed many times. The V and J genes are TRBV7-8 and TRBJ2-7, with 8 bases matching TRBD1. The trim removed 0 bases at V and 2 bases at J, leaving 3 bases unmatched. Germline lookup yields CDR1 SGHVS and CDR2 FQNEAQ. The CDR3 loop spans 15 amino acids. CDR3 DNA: TGTGCCAGCAGCTTAGCCCAGACAGGGGCCTACGAGCAGTACTTC. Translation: CASSLAQTGAYEQYF. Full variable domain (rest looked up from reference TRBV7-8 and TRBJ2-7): GAGVSQSPRYKVAKRGQDVALRCDPISGHVSLFWYQQALGQGPEFLTYFQNEAQLDKSGLPSDRFFAERPEGSVSTLKIQRTQQEDSAVYLCASSLAQTGAYEQYFGPGTRLTVT.

The CDR3 DNA reads TGTGCCAGCAGCGGATGGCGGGACAACGACCTCTACGAGCAGTACTTC. It encodes CASSGWRDNDLYEQYF. The J gene is TRBJ2-7, the V gene TRBV9; D tentatively reads TRBD1 or TRBD2 (6 bases each). The CDR3 has 16 amino acids. CDR1 is SGDLS and CDR2 is YYNGEE in the germline V gene. Trimming stripped 3 bases from V and 3 bases from J, with 19 bases between.

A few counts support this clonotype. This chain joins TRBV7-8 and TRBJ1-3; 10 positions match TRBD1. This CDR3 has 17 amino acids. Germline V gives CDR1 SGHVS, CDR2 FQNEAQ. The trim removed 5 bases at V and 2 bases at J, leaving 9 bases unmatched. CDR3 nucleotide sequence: TGTGCCAGCAGCCCTGCCCCGACAGGGGGCGCTGGAAACACCATATATTTT. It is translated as CASSPAPTGGAGNTIYF.

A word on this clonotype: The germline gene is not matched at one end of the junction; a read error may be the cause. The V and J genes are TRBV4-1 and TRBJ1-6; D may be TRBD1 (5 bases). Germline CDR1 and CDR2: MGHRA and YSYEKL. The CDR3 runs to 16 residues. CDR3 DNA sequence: TGTGCCAGCAGCCAGCGCCTTGTCGGGGGTAATTCACCCCTCCACTTT. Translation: CASSQRLVGGNSPLHF.

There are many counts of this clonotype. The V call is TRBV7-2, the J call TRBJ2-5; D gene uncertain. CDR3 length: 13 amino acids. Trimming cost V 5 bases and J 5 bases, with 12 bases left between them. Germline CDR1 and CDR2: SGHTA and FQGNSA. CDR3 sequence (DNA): TGTGCCAGCAGCCCCCGGATAGAGGAGACCCAGTACTTC. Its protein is CASSPRIEETQYF.

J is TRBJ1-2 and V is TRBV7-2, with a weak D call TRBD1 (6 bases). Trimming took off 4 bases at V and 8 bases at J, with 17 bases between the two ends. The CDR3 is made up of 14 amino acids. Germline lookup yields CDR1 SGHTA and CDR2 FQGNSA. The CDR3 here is CASSYAGTWTGYTF. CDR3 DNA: TGTGCCAGCAGCTACGCCGGGACATGGACGGGCTACACCTTC.

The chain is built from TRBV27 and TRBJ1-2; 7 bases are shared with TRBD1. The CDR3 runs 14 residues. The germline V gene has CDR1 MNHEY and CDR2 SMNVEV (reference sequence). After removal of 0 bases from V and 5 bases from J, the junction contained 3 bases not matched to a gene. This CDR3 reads CASSLSQGGYGYTF. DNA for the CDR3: TGTGCCAGCAGTTTATCCCAGGGGGGGTATGGCTACACCTTC.

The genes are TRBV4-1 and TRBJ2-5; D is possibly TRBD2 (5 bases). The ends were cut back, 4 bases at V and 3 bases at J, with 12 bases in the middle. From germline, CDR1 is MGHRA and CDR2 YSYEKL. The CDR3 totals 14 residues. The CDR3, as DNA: TGCGCCAGCAGCCCACAAGAGGGCGAAGAGACCCAGTACTTC. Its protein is CASSPQEGEETQYF.

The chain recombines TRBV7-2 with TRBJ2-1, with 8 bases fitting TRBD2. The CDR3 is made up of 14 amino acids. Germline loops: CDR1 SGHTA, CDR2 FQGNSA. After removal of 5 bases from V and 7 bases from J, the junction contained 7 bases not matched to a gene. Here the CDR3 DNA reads TGTGCCAGCAGCCTCCGGGGGGGCTTGAATGAGCAGTTCTTC. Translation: CASSLRGGLNEQFF.

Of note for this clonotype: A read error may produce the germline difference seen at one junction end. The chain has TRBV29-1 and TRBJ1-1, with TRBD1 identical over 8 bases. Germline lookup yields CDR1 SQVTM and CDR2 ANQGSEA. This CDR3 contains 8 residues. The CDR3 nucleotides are TGCAGCGTTCCGACAGGGGTCTTT. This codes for CSVPTGVF. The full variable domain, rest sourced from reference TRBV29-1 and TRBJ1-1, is SAVISQKPSRDICQRGTSLTIQCQVDSQVTMMFWYRQQPGQSLTLIATANQGSEATYESGFVIDKFPISRPNLTFSTLTVSNMSPEDSSIYLCSVPTGVFGQGTRLTVV.

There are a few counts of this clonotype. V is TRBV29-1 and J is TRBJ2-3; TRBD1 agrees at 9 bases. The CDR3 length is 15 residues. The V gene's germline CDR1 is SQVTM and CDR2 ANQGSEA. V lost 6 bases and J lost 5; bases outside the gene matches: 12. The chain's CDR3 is CSVPPDRGLGDTQYF. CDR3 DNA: TGCAGCGTCCCCCCGGACAGGGGCCTGGGAGATACGCAGTATTTT.

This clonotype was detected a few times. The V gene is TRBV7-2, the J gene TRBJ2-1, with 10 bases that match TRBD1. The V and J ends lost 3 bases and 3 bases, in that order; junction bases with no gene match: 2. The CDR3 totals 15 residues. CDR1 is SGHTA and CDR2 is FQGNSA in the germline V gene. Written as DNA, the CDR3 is TGTGCCAGCAGCTTGACAGGGGGCTTCTACAATGAGCAGTTCTTC. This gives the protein CASSLTGGFYNEQFF.